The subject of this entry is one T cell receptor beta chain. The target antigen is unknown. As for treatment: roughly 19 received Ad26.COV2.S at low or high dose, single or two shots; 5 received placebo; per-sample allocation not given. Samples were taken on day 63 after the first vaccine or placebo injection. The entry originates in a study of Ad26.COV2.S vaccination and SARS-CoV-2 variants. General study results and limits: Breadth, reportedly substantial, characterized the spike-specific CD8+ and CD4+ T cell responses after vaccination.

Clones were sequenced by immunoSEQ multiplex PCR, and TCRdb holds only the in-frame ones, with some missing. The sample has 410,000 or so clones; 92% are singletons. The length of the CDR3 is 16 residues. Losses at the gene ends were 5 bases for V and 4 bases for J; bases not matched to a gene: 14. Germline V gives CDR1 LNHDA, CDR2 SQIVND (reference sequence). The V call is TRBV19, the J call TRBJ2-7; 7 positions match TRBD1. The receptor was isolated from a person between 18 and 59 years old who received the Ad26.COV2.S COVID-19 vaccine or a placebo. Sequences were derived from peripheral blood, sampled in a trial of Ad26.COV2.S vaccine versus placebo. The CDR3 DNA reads TGTGCCAGTAGTTCCGGGACAGCCGGGATAATTTACGAGCAGTACTTC. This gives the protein CASSSGTAGIIYEQYF.